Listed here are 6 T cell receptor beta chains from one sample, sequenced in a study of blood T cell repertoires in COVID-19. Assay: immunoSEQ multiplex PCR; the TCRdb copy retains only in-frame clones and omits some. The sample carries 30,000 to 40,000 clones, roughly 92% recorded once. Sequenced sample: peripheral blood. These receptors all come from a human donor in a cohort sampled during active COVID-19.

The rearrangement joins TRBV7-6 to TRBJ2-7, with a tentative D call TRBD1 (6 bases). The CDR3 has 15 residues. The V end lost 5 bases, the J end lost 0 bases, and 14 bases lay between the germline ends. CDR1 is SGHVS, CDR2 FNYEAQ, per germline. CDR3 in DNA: TGTGCCAGCAGCCCCATCCGGGACAACTCCTACGAGCAGTACTTC. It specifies CASSPIRDNSYEQYF. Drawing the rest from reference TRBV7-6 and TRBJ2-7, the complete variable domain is GAGVSQSPRYKVTKRGQDVALRCDPISGHVSLYWYRQALGQGPEFLTYFNYEAQQDKSGLPNDRFSAERPEGSISTLTIQRTEQRDSAMYRCASSPIRDNSYEQYFGPGTRLTVT.

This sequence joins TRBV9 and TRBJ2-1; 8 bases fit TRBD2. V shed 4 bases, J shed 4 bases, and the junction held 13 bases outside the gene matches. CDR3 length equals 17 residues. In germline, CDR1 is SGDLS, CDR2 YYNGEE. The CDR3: CASSHDRAGVGYNEQFF. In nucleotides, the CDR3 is TGTGCCAGCAGCCACGATAGAGCGGGAGTTGGTTACAATGAGCAGTTCTTC.

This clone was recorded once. This CDR3 is CSALGGQGPSGANVLTF. DNA for the CDR3: TGCAGCGCCTTGGGGGGGCAGGGCCCCTCTGGGGCCAACGTCCTGACTTTC. The chain carries TRBV29-1 and TRBJ2-6, with a possible D match to TRBD2 (7 bases). The V gene's germline CDR1 is SQVTM and CDR2 ANQGSEA. Trimming took 7 bases from V and 0 from J, leaving 19 bases between them. This CDR3 is built from 17 residues.

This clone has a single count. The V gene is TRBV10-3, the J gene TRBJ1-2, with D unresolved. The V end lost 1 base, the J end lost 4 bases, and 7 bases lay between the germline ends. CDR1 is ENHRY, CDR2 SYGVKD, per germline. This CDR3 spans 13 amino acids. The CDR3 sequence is CAISELIPYGYTF. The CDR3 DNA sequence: TGTGCCATCAGTGAGTTAATTCCCTATGGCTACACCTTC.

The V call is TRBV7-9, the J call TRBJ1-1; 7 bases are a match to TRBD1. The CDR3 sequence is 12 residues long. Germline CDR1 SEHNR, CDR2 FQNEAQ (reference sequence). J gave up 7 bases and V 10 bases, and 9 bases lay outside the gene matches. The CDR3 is CATDKTGFEAFF. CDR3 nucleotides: TGTGCCACCGACAAGACAGGGTTTGAAGCTTTCTTT. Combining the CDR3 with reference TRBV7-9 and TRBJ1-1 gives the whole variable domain DTGVSQNPRHKITKRGQNVTFRCDPISEHNRLYWYRQTLGQGPEFLTYFQNEAQLEKSRLLSDRFSAERPKGSFSTLEIQRTEQGDSAMYLCATDKTGFEAFFGQGTRLTVV.

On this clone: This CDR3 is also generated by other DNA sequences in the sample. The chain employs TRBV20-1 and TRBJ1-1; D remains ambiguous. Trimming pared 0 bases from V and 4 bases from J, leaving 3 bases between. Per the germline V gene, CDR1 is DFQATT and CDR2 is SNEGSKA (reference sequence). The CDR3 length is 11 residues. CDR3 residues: CSARDRTEAFF. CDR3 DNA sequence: TGCAGTGCTAGAGATCGCACTGAAGCTTTCTTT.